This T cell receptor (beta chain) comes out of a study of shared clonotypes between healthy human individuals. Study information: Three CD4 naive, three CD4 memory, two CD8 naive and one CD8 memory plate were used per donor.

The CDR3 length is 17 residues. The ends were cut back, 0 bases at V and 3 bases at J, with 15 bases in the middle. Per germline, CDR1 WNHNN and CDR2 SYGVQD (reference sequence). Libraries were prepared by immunoSEQ multiplex PCR; TCRdb keeps only in-frame clonotypes and omits some of them. Of around 1,000,000 clones listed, 60% to 85% are singletons. The TCR sequence derives from a man aged 18 to 30 in good health. Some clones in this sample may be carry-over from other donors' samples. What was sequenced was memory CD4+ T cells from PBMCs. Subset of the sample: CD45RA-negative fraction. The chain combines TRBV10-1 with TRBJ2-1; perhaps TRBD2 as D (6 bases). CDR3 sequence reads: CASSESLAPTDYNEQFF. CDR3 DNA: TGCGCCAGCAGTGAGTCTCTAGCGCCCACTGACTACAATGAGCAGTTCTTC.